This record concerns one T cell receptor (beta chain) sequence. The antigen is unknown. This specimen belongs to a study of cytomegalovirus exposure and HLA in healthy donors. Whole-study findings and limits: Sequencing depth across donors, presence/absence analyses assumed, was roughly uniform. Investigators reported over 150 TCR beta chains as tied to cytomegalovirus.

Primers: 60 Vbeta forward and 13 Jbeta reverse. Using immunoSEQ multiplex PCR, the repertoire was profiled, and TCRdb retains in-frame clones only, with some absent. The table lists about 150,000 clones, roughly 80% of them singletons, with approximately 10% in the top ten. Input material: PBMCs. The TCR was taken from a man between 18 and 29 years old in good health and CMV-seropositive.

CDR3 loop: CASSDPGTSGRVGSYNEQFF. CDR3 nucleotides: TGTGCCAGCAGTGATCCCGGGACTAGCGGGAGGGTGGGCTCCTACAATGAGCAGTTCTTC. This sequence joins TRBV6-1 and TRBJ2-1, with 16 bases identical to TRBD2. Germline CDR1 and CDR2: MNHNS and SASEGT. The junction had 8 bases not matched to a gene; V was cut back by 3 bases and J by 0 bases. The CDR3 is 20 amino acids.